Shown below are 27 T cell receptor beta chains from a single sample sequenced in a study of T cell repertoires in cytomegalovirus infection. Via MiXCR, TCRdb re-called the reads, giving one row per CDR3 protein. The table includes 600,000 to 800,000 distinct CDR3 sequences, roughly 26% detected once. Sequencing was performed on CD8+ T cells from PBMCs. The receptors shown here come from a human donor in good health (CMV status not recorded). Some clones in this sample may be carry-over from other donors' samples.

This chain uses TRBV20-1 with TRBJ2-7; D is uncertain. V was pared by 0 bases and J by 6 bases, with 9 bases between. CDR1 and CDR2 from the germline V gene are DFQATT and SNEGSKA (reference sequence). This CDR3 region has 12 residues. CDR3 DNA: TGCAGTGCTAGAGACAACTTTGGCGAGCAGTACTTC. It encodes CSARDNFGEQYF.

Many counts were recorded for this clonotype. The rearrangement joins TRBV7-9 to TRBJ2-7; weak D call: TRBD1 (6 bases). V was cut by 5 bases and J by 1 base, with 9 bases left in between. There are 13 residues in the CDR3. The germline V gene encodes CDR1 SEHNR and CDR2 FQNEAQ (reference sequence). This CDR3 is CASSTGQSYEQYV. The CDR3 coding sequence is TGTGCCAGCAGCACCGGACAGTCCTACGAGCAGTACGTC.

The chain uses TRBV29-1 and TRBJ1-2; 8 positions match TRBD1. V was pared by 7 bases and J by 4 bases, with 11 bases of the junction left unmatched. This CDR3 has 14 amino acids. Germline lookup yields CDR1 SQVTM and CDR2 ANQGSEA. The CDR3 loop reads CSALGDRPAYGYTF. The DNA of the CDR3 is TGCAGCGCCCTCGGGGACAGGCCGGCCTATGGCTACACCTTC.

This clonotype was detected a few times. The chain recombines TRBV11-2 with TRBJ2-1; 11 bases fit TRBD2. With 2 bases clipped from V and 9 bases from J, the junction kept 6 bases outside the gene matches. This CDR3 contains 15 residues. Germline V gene sequence: CDR1 SGHAT, CDR2 FQNNGV. CDR3 amino acids: CASSLRRLAGSEQFF. For the CDR3, the DNA is TGTGCCAGCAGCTTAAGGCGACTAGCGGGGTCTGAGCAGTTCTTC.

Turning to this clonotype: One base away lies a much larger clone, so this may be a sequencing read error. The chain links TRBV4-1 to TRBJ2-3; TRBD2 aligns across 8 bases. The CDR3 has 16 amino acids. Germline CDR1 MGHRA, CDR2 YSYEKL. CDR3 region: CDSSQELAAITDTQYF. The CDR3 DNA reads TGCGACAGCAGCCAAGAACTAGCGGCGATCACAGATACGCAGTATTTT.

The chain is built from TRBV14 and TRBJ1-1, with TRBD1 as a possible D gene (5 bases). CDR3 length: 16 amino acids. Deletions cut 1 base from V and 0 bases from J, with 12 bases between. Germline CDR1 and CDR2: SGHDN and FVKESK. The CDR3 sequence is CASSQGKGLMNTEAFF. CDR3 DNA: TGTGCCAGCAGCCAAGGGAAGGGGTTAATGAACACTGAAGCTTTCTTT. Supplemented by reference TRBV14 and TRBJ1-1, the full variable domain reads EAGVTQFPSHSVIEKGQTVTLRCDPISGHDNLYWYRRVMGKEIKFLLHFVKESKQDESGMPNNRFLAERTGGTYSTLKVQPAELEDSGVYFCASSQGKGLMNTEAFFGQGTRLTVV.

The chain is built from TRBV27 and TRBJ1-2, with D perhaps matching TRBD1 (5 bases). This CDR3 comprises 15 residues. Trimming removed 2 bases at V and 3 bases at J, with 13 bases between. Germline CDR1 is MNHEY and CDR2 is SMNVEV (reference sequence). The CDR3 sequence: CASSLRGRGDYGYTF. Written as DNA, the CDR3 is TGTGCCAGCAGTTTAAGGGGTCGAGGAGACTATGGCTACACCTTC.

This chain uses TRBV20-1 with TRBJ2-6; D is possibly TRBD1 (6 bases). This CDR3 has 14 amino acids. The germline V gene encodes CDR1 DFQATT and CDR2 SNEGSKA (reference sequence). The germline V and J ends were trimmed by 3 bases and 0 bases, with 6 bases remaining between them. CDR3 coding DNA: TGCAGTGCTAGGGACAGCTCTGGGGCCAACGTCCTGACTTTC. Protein: CSARDSSGANVLTF.

This clonotype was seen only a few times. The chain uses TRBV5-6 and TRBJ2-1, with D tentatively TRBD1 or TRBD2 (5 bases each). Germline CDR1 reads SGHDT; CDR2 reads YYEEEE. CDR3 length: 16 amino acids. V was pared by 1 base and J by 0 bases, with 11 bases between. The CDR3 loop reads CASSLHEGPSYNEQFF. The CDR3 coding sequence is TGTGCCAGCAGCTTGCACGAGGGACCCTCCTACAATGAGCAGTTCTTC.

The genes are TRBV14 and TRBJ1-4; a possible D gene is TRBD1 (5 bases). V dropped 0 bases and J dropped 7 bases, with 18 bases sitting between them. Germline CDR1 SGHDN, CDR2 FVKESK. The CDR3 runs to 17 residues. CDR3 DNA: TGTGCCAGCAGCCAAGAGGTAAACCCGGGACGCGGTGAAAAACTGTTTTTT. It is translated as CASSQEVNPGRGEKLFF.

In this sample, this clonotype turned up a few times. This chain uses TRBV5-1 with TRBJ1-2; D not resolved. This CDR3 is 15 amino acids long. Germline CDR1 SGHRS, CDR2 YFSETQ. The V and J ends lost 0 bases and 5 bases respectively, with 14 bases between them. In DNA, the CDR3 is TGCGCCAGCAGCTTGGAAGGCAGTCCCGCATATGGCTACACCTTC. This translates into CASSLEGSPAYGYTF. The whole variable domain, remainder taken from reference TRBV5-1 and TRBJ1-2, is KAGVTQTPRYLIKTRGQQVTLSCSPISGHRSVSWYQQTPGQGLQFLFEYFSETQRNKGNFPGRFSGRQFSNSRSEMNVSTLELGDSALYLCASSLEGSPAYGYTFGSGTRLTVV.

The CDR3 DNA follows: TGTGCCATCCCCCCGGGACAGAACTACAATGAGCAGTTCTTC. It is translated as CAIPPGQNYNEQFF. This chain joins TRBV2 and TRBJ2-1; 7 bases agree with TRBD1. V trimming: 10 bases; J trimming: 3 bases; junction bases outside the gene matches: 9. Germline V gene data show CDR1 as SNHLY and CDR2 as FYNNEI. The CDR3 is 14 residues long.

This clonotype appeared many times. The V call is TRBV7-9, the J call TRBJ2-7; tentatively, D is TRBD2 (6 bases). Germline CDR1 and CDR2: SEHNR and FQNEAQ (reference sequence). The V end was cut by 3 bases, the J end by 0 bases, with 12 bases between. The CDR3 runs to 15 residues. CDR3 in amino acids: CASSFHGRGSYEQYF. As DNA, the CDR3 is TGTGCCAGCAGCTTCCACGGGAGAGGCTCCTACGAGCAGTACTTC. The full variable domain, its missing parts supplied by reference TRBV7-9 and TRBJ2-7, is DTGVSQNPRHKITKRGQNVTFRCDPISEHNRLYWYRQTLGQGPEFLTYFQNEAQLEKSRLLSDRFSAERPKGSFSTLEIQRTEQGDSAMYLCASSFHGRGSYEQYFGPGTRLTVT.

The chain recombines TRBV27 with TRBJ2-1; TRBD2 matches 7 bases. V shed 3 bases and J 9 bases; nucleotides not matched to a gene: 8. The CDR3 length is 14 residues. In germline, CDR1 is MNHEY, CDR2 SMNVEV (reference sequence). The CDR3 sequence is CASSFGGGRSEQFF. DNA of the CDR3: TGTGCCAGCAGTTTCGGCGGGGGTAGGAGTGAGCAGTTCTTC.

This sequence joins TRBV20-1 and TRBJ1-2, with a weak D call TRBD1 (6 bases). Deletions cut 1 base from V and 12 bases from J, with 12 bases between. Germline CDR1 DFQATT, CDR2 SNEGSKA (reference sequence). This CDR3 is 11 amino acids long. The CDR3 region has the DNA TGCAGTGCTAGAGGCCGGGACACGGACACCTTC. Amino acids: CSARGRDTDTF.

The chain carries TRBV6-1 and TRBJ2-7, with D perhaps TRBD2 (6 bases). V was cut by 6 bases and J by 1 base, with 13 bases left in between. The germline V gene has CDR1 MNHNS and CDR2 SASEGT. The CDR3 is 14 amino acids. CDR3 region: CASRPWGDSYEQYV. In DNA, the CDR3 is TGTGCCAGCAGACCTTGGGGGGATTCCTACGAGCAGTACGTC.

This clonotype was counted at least ten times. This rearrangement joins TRBV7-9 to TRBJ1-4; D call uncertain. CDR3 length: 16 amino acids. Trimming removed 5 bases at V and 4 bases at J, with 17 bases between. Germline values: CDR1 SEHNR, CDR2 FQNEAQ (reference sequence). CDR3 residues: CASSPATAIRNEKLFF. CDR3 DNA: TGTGCCAGCAGCCCAGCGACGGCCATTCGTAATGAAAAACTGTTTTTT.

This rearrangement joins TRBV28 to TRBJ2-1; no clear D. V lost 6 bases to trimming and J lost 9 bases, with 12 bases between them. Per germline, CDR1 MDHEN and CDR2 SYDVKM. The CDR3 is made up of 12 amino acids. The CDR3 nucleotides read TGTGCCAGCAGCCTTTGGGAAAGTGAGCAGTTCTTC. This sequence encodes CASSLWESEQFF. Combining the CDR3 with reference TRBV28 and TRBJ2-1 gives the whole variable domain DVKVTQSSRYLVKRTGEKVFLECVQDMDHENMFWYRQDPGLGLRLIYFSYDVKMKEKGDIPEGYSVSREKKERFSLILESASTNQTSMYLCASSLWESEQFFGPGTRLTVL.

Note on this clonotype: With a much larger clone just one base away, this may be a read error. The chain recombines TRBV7-8 with TRBJ2-7; 7 bases agree with TRBD1. Germline lookup yields CDR1 SGHVS and CDR2 FQNEAQ. V dropped 5 bases and J dropped 3; count of bases not matched to a gene: 4. The CDR3 has 13 amino acids. The DNA for the CDR3 is TGTGCCAGCAGCGCGGACAGGAGCTACGAGCAGTACTTC. It yields the protein CASSADRSYEQYF.

The chain uses TRBV19 and TRBJ2-5; maybe TRBD1 (7 bases). The germline V gene has CDR1 LNHDA and CDR2 SQIVND (reference sequence). This CDR3 contains 14 residues. With 5 bases removed from V and 5 bases from J, the gap between germline ends came to 15 bases. CDR3 loop: CASSDRDFGETQYF. The CDR3 DNA is TGTGCCAGTAGTGACAGGGACTTTGGGGAGACCCAGTACTTC. The full variable domain, its missing parts supplied by reference TRBV19 and TRBJ2-5, is DGGITQSPKYLFRKEGQNVTLSCEQNLNHDAMYWYRQDPGQGLRLIYYSQIVNDFQKGDIAEGYSVSREKKESFPLTVTSAQKNPTAFYLCASSDRDFGETQYFGPGTRLLVL.

A single count supports this clonotype. The chain employs TRBV20-1 and TRBJ2-3; the D gene is possibly TRBD1 (5 bases). Germline V gene sequence: CDR1 DFQATT, CDR2 SNEGSKA (reference sequence). The CDR3 contains 14 residues. V gave up 2 bases and J gave up 3 bases, with 12 bases separating them. CDR3 coding DNA: TGCAGTGCTAGAATTGGGGCTGGTACAGATACGCAGTATTTT. This sequence encodes CSARIGAGTDTQYF.

With regard to this clonotype: Mismatch with germline at one junction end may stem from a read error. The V and J genes are TRBV20-1 and TRBJ2-4, with D maybe TRBD1 (5 bases). This CDR3 region has 12 residues. Germline V CDR1 and CDR2: DFQATT, SNEGSKA (reference sequence). The CDR3: CSAGDRENIQYF. In DNA, the CDR3 is TGCAGTGCTGGAGACAGAGAAAACATTCAGTACTTC.

This clonotype was seen only a few times. The chain uses TRBV28 and TRBJ1-5, with D possibly being TRBD1 (6 bases). This CDR3 has 18 residues. Germline CDR1 reads MDHEN; CDR2 reads SYDVKM. V gave up 6 bases and J gave up 0 bases, with 21 bases separating them. Here the CDR3 DNA reads TGTGCCAGCAGGGGGGCATTGAGGGGCCGGCATAGCAATCAGCCCCAGCATTTT. Translation gives CASRGALRGRHSNQPQHF.

The chain's CDR3 is CATASGRTEAFF. In DNA, the CDR3 is TGTGCCACCGCTTCCGGGAGGACTGAAGCTTTCTTT. This rearrangement joins TRBV6-5 to TRBJ1-1, with D uncertain. V was clipped by 10 bases and J by 5 bases, with 14 bases between them. This CDR3 region has 12 residues. From germline, CDR1 is MNHEY and CDR2 SVGAGI.

As regards this clonotype: This may be a read error: a much more frequent sequence differs by one nucleotide. The V and J genes are TRBV19 and TRBJ1-4; no definite D call. In germline, CDR1 is LNHDA, CDR2 SQIVND (reference sequence). The CDR3 is made up of 13 amino acids. For the CDR3, the DNA is TGTGTCAGTAGTATAGCGACTAATGAAAAACTGTTTTTT. Translating gives CVSSIATNEKLFF.

The table lists this clonotype with many counts. The chain employs TRBV7-9 and TRBJ2-5, with TRBD1 matching 7 bases. The CDR3 is made up of 16 amino acids. V trimming: 5 bases; J trimming: 5 bases; junction bases outside the gene matches: 14. CDR1 and CDR2 from the germline V gene are SEHNR and FQNEAQ (reference sequence). The CDR3 nucleotides are TGTGCCAGCAGCGCCAATTGGACAGGCACACGGGAGACCCAGTACTTC. Its protein is CASSANWTGTRETQYF.

This clonotype was found once. The V gene is TRBV7-3, the J gene TRBJ2-3; TRBD2 aligns across 10 bases. Trimming cost V 4 bases and J 3 bases; bases outside gene matches: 16. Looked up from germline, CDR1 is SGHTA and CDR2 is FQGTGA. This CDR3 contains 19 residues. The CDR3 loop reads CASSSPTDLTGLATDTQYF. The CDR3 region has the DNA TGTGCCAGCAGCTCTCCGACGGATTTGACGGGACTAGCGACAGATACGCAGTATTTT.